This is a list of T cell receptor beta chains from one sample in a study of T cell responses to AZD1222 COVID-19 vaccine. Clones were read by immunoSEQ multiplex PCR, and TCRdb kept only the in-frame ones, dropping some. The profile covers 150,000 to 160,000 clones, with about nine tenths appearing a single time and roughly 5% taken by the ten largest. Sequenced here: peripheral blood, sampled on day 0 of MenACWY control vaccination. The receptors shown here come from an adult in good health. CDR3s include the opening cysteine and the closing phenylalanine or tryptophan. A D gene is named only where the DNA matches it firmly. Expanded clones are given a class, and other clones once, few, many or no size at all.

j_gene,v_gene,len,abundance,d_gene,CDR3aa,CDR3nt
TRBJ2-7,TRBV10-3,15,NA,TRBD2,CAISPTSGSPHEQYF,TGTGCCATTTCTCCGACTAGCGGGAGTCCCCACGAGCAGTACTTC
TRBJ1-3,TRBV19,13,NA,NA,CAARQAASNTIYF,TGTGCCGCGCGGCAGGCAGCCTCAAACACCATATATTTT
TRBJ1-1,TRBV6-2/TRBV6-3,14,once,TRBD1,CASSYGNRGTEAFF,TGTGCCAGCAGTTACGGGAACAGGGGCACTGAAGCTTTCTTT
TRBJ2-7,TRBV7-2,14,few,NA,CASSLTASSYEQYF,TGTGCCAGCAGCCTCACGGCGAGCTCCTACGAGCAGTACTTC
TRBJ2-3,TRBV10-1,15,NA,NA,CASSESSGFTDTQYF,TGCGCCAGCAGTGAGTCCTCAGGGTTTACAGATACGCAGTATTTT
TRBJ2-2,TRBV2,16,once,TRBD2,CASSGAGTSGTGELFF,TGTGCCAGCAGTGGAGCCGGGACTAGCGGCACCGGGGAGCTGTTTTTT
TRBJ1-2,TRBV28,14,NA,TRBD1,CASSSLGQLRGYTF,TGTGCCAGCAGTTCCTTGGGACAGCTCCGAGGCTACACCTTC
TRBJ1-2,TRBV6-5,11,NA,TRBD1,CASLRQGGYTF,TGTGCCAGCCTGAGACAGGGTGGCTACACCTTC
TRBJ1-2,TRBV9,14,few,NA,CASSSLLVDYGYTF,TGTGCCAGCAGCTCCCTGTTGGTTGACTATGGCTACACCTTC
TRBJ2-7,TRBV11-3,13,NA,NA,CASSPGTSVEQYF,TGTGCCAGCAGCCCCGGGACGAGTGTCGAGCAGTACTTC
TRBJ2-1,TRBV7-2,13,NA,NA,CASSLDGDNEQFF,TGTGCCAGCAGCTTAGATGGGGACAATGAGCAGTTCTTC
TRBJ2-5,TRBV5-1,14,NA,NA,CASSQESGGGTQYF,TGCGCCAGCAGCCAGGAGAGCGGTGGTGGGACCCAGTACTTC
TRBJ2-7,TRBV7-9,14,NA,TRBD1,CASSSGTGSYEQYF,TGTGCCAGCAGCTCCGGGACAGGGTCCTACGAGCAGTACTTC
TRBJ2-7,TRBV11-2,11,NA,NA,CASSLRILQYF,TGTGCCAGCAGCTTAAGGATTCTGCAGTACTTC
TRBJ1-4,TRBV21-1,19,NA,NA,CASSKAGGPKQNRNEKLFF,TGTGCCAGCAGCAAAGCGGGAGGACCCAAACAGAATAGAAATGAAAAACTGTTTTTT
TRBJ1-1,TRBV6-5,15,NA,NA,CASSYVTTGNTEAFF,TGTGCCAGCAGTTACGTCACAACAGGGAACACTGAAGCTTTCTTT
TRBJ2-3,TRBV27,16,NA,NA,CASSGYQRRSTDTQYF,TGTGCCAGCAGTGGGTACCAGAGGCGGAGCACAGATACGCAGTATTTT
TRBJ2-5,TRBV15,14,NA,NA,CATSQRESGETQYF,TGTGCCACCAGCCAACGGGAGAGCGGTGAGACCCAGTACTTC
TRBJ1-1,TRBV4-2,14,NA,TRBD1,CASSQAPTGTEAFF,TGTGCCAGCAGCCAAGCGCCGACAGGGACTGAAGCTTTCTTT
TRBJ2-3,TRBV6-4,14,once,NA,CASSDSMDTDTQYF,TGTGCCAGCAGTGACTCGATGGACACAGATACGCAGTATTTT
TRBJ1-2,TRBV6-5,13,NA,NA,CASSRGGNYGYTF,TGTGCCAGCAGCCGGGGGGGGAACTATGGCTACACCTTC
TRBJ2-3,TRBV4-3,17,NA,TRBD2,CASSQEWTSGGGDTQYF,TGCGCCAGCAGCCAAGAATGGACTAGCGGGGGGGGAGATACGCAGTATTTT
TRBJ2-2,TRBV21-1,15,NA,NA,CASSKDPAGARGAVF,TGTGCCAGCAGCAAAGACCCAGCGGGGGCCCGGGGAGCTGTTTTT
TRBJ1-2,TRBV6-2/TRBV6-3,12,NA,NA,CASSPDIGGYTF,TGTGCCAGCAGCCCGGACATAGGCGGCTACACCTTC
TRBJ2-5,TRBV2,15,NA,NA,CASSEEQALQETQYF,TGTGCCAGCAGTGAAGAACAGGCCCTTCAAGAGACCCAGTACTTC
TRBJ2-7,TRBV18,13,NA,TRBD1,CASSGQGANEQYF,TGTGCCAGCTCAGGCCAGGGGGCTAACGAGCAGTACTTC
TRBJ2-6,TRBV18,16,NA,NA,CASSPPVLAGANVLTF,TGTGCCAGCTCACCACCCGTGTTGGCTGGGGCCAACGTCCTGACTTTC
TRBJ1-3,TRBV18,17,NA,NA,CASSPRSVKISGNTIYF,TGTGCCAGCTCACCCCGGTCCGTCAAAATCTCTGGAAACACCATATATTTT
TRBJ1-3,TRBV3-1/TRBV3-2,14,NA,NA,CASSLGISGNTIYF,TGTGCCAGCAGCCTCGGGATCTCTGGAAACACCATATATTTT
TRBJ2-2,TRBV7-3,15,few,TRBD2,CASSMTSGNAGELFF,TGTGCCAGCAGCATGACTAGCGGGAACGCCGGGGAGCTGTTTTTT
TRBJ1-2,TRBV4-1,15,many,NA,CASSLREGGNYGYTF,TGCGCCAGCAGCCTACGAGAGGGGGGTAACTATGGCTACACCTTC
TRBJ1-2,TRBV7-9,18,NA,NA,CAIQLSGVSAGNNYGYTF,TGTGCCATCCAGCTCAGTGGTGTTTCGGCAGGGAATAACTATGGCTACACCTTC
TRBJ1-2,TRBV9,13,NA,NA,CASSADRAYGYTF,TGTGCCAGCAGCGCTGATCGGGCCTATGGCTACACCTTC
TRBJ1-1,TRBV6-5,15,NA,TRBD1,CASRAGGSVNTEAFF,TGTGCCAGCAGAGCAGGGGGCTCAGTGAACACTGAAGCTTTCTTT
TRBJ1-1,TRBV27,14,NA,NA,CASSPRPKNTEAFF,TGTGCCAGCAGTCCTCGGCCCAAGAACACTGAAGCTTTCTTT
TRBJ2-7,TRBV7-2,15,NA,TRBD2,CASSLGRLAEYEQYF,TGTGCCAGCAGCTTAGGAAGACTAGCGGAATACGAGCAGTACTTC
TRBJ1-2,TRBV20-1,11,NA,NA,CSARAPDGYTF,TGCAGTGCTAGAGCCCCAGATGGCTACACCTTC
TRBJ2-4,TRBV9,15,NA,TRBD2,CASSESAGGGNIQYF,TGTGCCAGCAGCGAGTCGGCGGGGGGCGGAAACATTCAGTACTTC
TRBJ1-1,TRBV28,13,once,NA,CATVTPFGTEAFF,TGTGCCACCGTTACCCCCTTCGGGACGGAAGCTTTCTTT
TRBJ2-5,TRBV10-3,14,NA,TRBD2,CAISESTSGETQYF,TGTGCCATCAGTGAGTCGACTAGCGGGGAGACCCAGTACTTC
TRBJ1-6,TRBV20-1,15,NA,NA,CSASYYSRLGSPLHF,TGCAGTGCTAGTTATTACAGCCGCCTGGGTTCACCCCTCCACTTT
TRBJ2-7,TRBV5-6,12,NA,NA,CASSFRSREQYF,TGTGCCAGCAGCTTTAGGTCCCGCGAGCAGTACTTC
TRBJ1-1,TRBV4-2,16,NA,NA,CASSQESGAWSTEAFF,TGTGCCAGCAGCCAAGAGTCTGGGGCGTGGAGCACTGAAGCTTTCTTT
TRBJ2-2,TRBV28,14,NA,TRBD1,CASSISQGAGELFF,TGTGCCAGCAGTATCTCTCAGGGGGCCGGGGAGCTGTTTTTT
TRBJ2-7,TRBV29-1,14,NA,NA,CSVVTRLAAGEQYF,TGCAGCGTTGTAACGAGGTTGGCGGCAGGCGAGCAGTACTTC
TRBJ1-2,TRBV19,15,once,TRBD1,CASSPRTGGVYGYTF,TGTGCCAGTAGTCCTCGGACAGGGGGCGTCTATGGCTACACCTTC
TRBJ2-7,TRBV6-5,15,NA,NA,CASRPRQEWDYEQYF,TGTGCCAGCAGGCCCAGACAGGAGTGGGACTACGAGCAGTACTTC
TRBJ1-2,TRBV11-1,13,NA,NA,CASSLGQNYGYTF,TGTGCCAGCAGCTTAGGACAGAACTATGGCTACACCTTC
TRBJ2-3,TRBV5-1,15,once,NA,CASRPGHGGTDTQYF,TGCGCCAGCAGACCGGGCCACGGCGGGACGGATACGCAGTATTTT
TRBJ2-2,TRBV7-6,17,NA,TRBD2,CASTLMGGSHINGELFF,TGTGCCAGCACCTTAATGGGGGGGAGCCATATCAATGGGGAGCTGTTTTTT
TRBJ2-1,TRBV5-1,16,NA,TRBD1,CASSLGAGGSYNEQFF,TGCGCCAGCAGCTTAGGCGCAGGGGGCTCCTACAATGAGCAGTTCTTC
TRBJ2-3,TRBV30,14,NA,TRBD2,CAFSSGSDADTQYF,TGTGCCTTTTCGAGCGGGAGTGATGCAGATACGCAGTATTTT
TRBJ2-2,TRBV7-6,19,once,TRBD2,CASSLSRGGEAPGPGELFF,TGTGCCAGCAGCTTATCCCGGGGGGGAGAGGCCCCAGGGCCCGGGGAGCTGTTTTTT
TRBJ1-4,TRBV5-1,16,NA,NA,CASSRESGINNEKLFF,TGCGCCAGCAGCAGAGAATCAGGGATAAATAATGAAAAACTGTTTTTT
TRBJ1-1,TRBV6-5,13,NA,NA,CASKGGQNTEAFF,TGTGCCAGCAAGGGGGGGCAAAACACTGAAGCTTTCTTT